The 9 T cell receptor beta chains in this list originate from one sample, sequenced in a study of cytomegalovirus exposure and HLA in healthy donors. Primers: 60 Vbeta forward and 13 Jbeta reverse. Measured with immunoSEQ multiplex PCR; TCRdb has only the in-frame clones, and not every one. The sample lists about 200,000 clones; about 80% were seen once. The sequencing sample was made of PBMCs. These receptors all stem from a girl between 5 and 17 years old in good health and CMV-seronegative.

V is TRBV27 and J is TRBJ2-7, with TRBD1 matching 9 bases. The J segment lost 6 bases and the V segment lost 4 bases, leaving 7 bases of the junction unmatched. Germline values: CDR1 MNHEY, CDR2 SMNVEV (reference sequence). This CDR3 is built from 14 residues. The CDR3 nucleotides read TGTGCCAGCAGTTCCCGGGACAGGGTGAGCGAGCAGTACTTC. Translating gives CASSSRDRVSEQYF.

V and J are TRBV14 and TRBJ2-7, with D possibly matching TRBD1 (6 bases). This CDR3 comprises 15 residues. Germline-derived CDR1 and CDR2 are SGHDN and FVKESK. The V and J ends lost 1 base and 1 base respectively, with 11 bases between them. CDR3: CASSQGDRFSYEQYF. The DNA of the CDR3 is TGTGCCAGCAGCCAAGGCGACAGGTTTTCCTACGAGCAGTACTTC.

The chain links TRBV5-1 to TRBJ2-7, with TRBD2 matching over 8 bases. This CDR3 is built from 13 residues. Germline V gene data show CDR1 as SGHRS and CDR2 as YFSETQ. V trimming: 2 bases; J trimming: 6 bases; junction bases outside the gene matches: 4. In nucleotides, the CDR3 is TGCGCCAGCAGCTTCCGGGAGGGCCGCGAGCAGTACTTC. Protein product: CASSFREGREQYF.

V and J are TRBV28 and TRBJ2-3, with D perhaps TRBD2 (7 bases). CDR3 size: 14 residues. Germline CDR1 reads MDHEN; CDR2 reads SYDVKM. V was cut by 4 bases and J by 1 base, with 9 bases left in between. In DNA, the CDR3 is TGTGCCAGCAGTTGGGAGGGGGGCACAGATACGCAGTATTTT. Encoded protein: CASSWEGGTDTQYF.

This chain joins TRBV4-1 and TRBJ2-7; 11 bases are a match to TRBD1. The CDR3 has 15 amino acids. The germline V gene has CDR1 MGHRA and CDR2 YSYEKL. Germline trimming cut 2 bases from V and 3 bases from J; bases unmatched to any gene: 3. This CDR3 reads CASSQSGQGGYEQYF. The DNA for the CDR3 is TGCGCCAGCAGCCAATCGGGACAGGGGGGCTACGAGCAGTACTTC.

V usage is TRBV9 and J usage is TRBJ2-1, with 7 bases fitting TRBD1. CDR1 SGDLS and CDR2 YYNGEE come from the germline V gene. Losses at the gene ends were 4 bases for V and 4 bases for J; bases not matched to a gene: 2. This CDR3 is 13 amino acids long. The CDR3 nucleotides are TGTGCCAGCAGCCCGGGACAGTACAATGAGCAGTTCTTC. Translation: CASSPGQYNEQFF.

The chain couples TRBV11-2 to TRBJ1-1; D unclear. The V end lost 4 bases, the J end lost 5 bases, and 5 bases lay between the germline ends. The CDR3 totals 11 residues. Germline V lookup: CDR1 SGHAT, CDR2 FQNNGV. CDR3 nucleotides: TGTGCCAGCAGCTCCGTGACTGAAGCTTTCTTT. Residues: CASSSVTEAFF.

The J gene is TRBJ1-3, the V gene TRBV28; perhaps TRBD1 as D (5 bases). This CDR3 is 14 amino acids long. Germline loops: CDR1 MDHEN, CDR2 SYDVKM. Trimming left V 2 bases short and J 4 bases short, with 9 bases between. This CDR3 reads CASSLLTGGNTIYF. The DNA of the CDR3 is TGTGCCAGCAGTTTACTCACAGGCGGAAACACCATATATTTT.

CDR3 coding DNA: TGTGCCAGCAGCCGCTTGGACAGGGAGCCAGCTTTCTTT. As protein: CASSRLDREPAFF. The rearrangement joins TRBV7-6 to TRBJ1-1, with 8 positions matching TRBD1. Per the germline V gene, CDR1 is SGHVS and CDR2 is FNYEAQ. With V trimmed by 5 bases and J by 10 bases, 9 bases remained unmatched. This CDR3 is 13 amino acids long.